This is a list of T cell receptor beta chains from one sample in a study of T cell repertoires in cytomegalovirus infection. TCRdb processed the reads anew with MiXCR; each CDR3 protein has one entry. Of some 300,000 distinct CDR3 sequences listed, approximately 8.9% are singletons. The sequenced sample consisted of PBMCs. These receptors were obtained from a human donor in good health (CMV status not recorded). Some clones in this sample may be carry-over from other donors' samples. The CDR3 runs from the conserved cysteine through the conserved F or W. Each record gives: V gene, clone size, D gene, J gene, CDR3 protein, CDR3 DNA. A D gene is named only where the DNA matches it firmly. Only part of the rows carry a size: once, few, many, or a class if the clone is expanded.

v_gene: TRBV7-2; abundance: many; d_gene: TRBD2; j_gene: TRBJ2-3; CDR3aa: CASSLAGLDIDTQYF; CDR3nt: TGTGCCAGCAGCTTAGCGGGACTAGATATAGATACGCAGTATTTT
v_gene: TRBV29-1; abundance: -; d_gene: TRBD1; j_gene: TRBJ1-1; CDR3aa: CSVRRQGDTEAFF; CDR3nt: TGCAGCGTCCGCCGACAGGGGGACACTGAAGCTTTCTTT
v_gene: TRBV20-1; abundance: -; d_gene: TRBD2; j_gene: TRBJ2-5; CDR3aa: CSARVAGGLETQYF; CDR3nt: TGCAGCGCTAGGGTAGCGGGGGGGCTTGAGACCCAGTACTTC
v_gene: TRBV5-6; abundance: few; d_gene: -; j_gene: TRBJ1-1; CDR3aa: CASSLRGLSVTEAFF; CDR3nt: TGTGCCAGCAGCTTAAGGGGACTCTCGGTCACTGAAGCTTTCTTT
v_gene: TRBV6-5; abundance: many; d_gene: TRBD2; j_gene: TRBJ2-1; CDR3aa: CASGLGGTQFF; CDR3nt: TGTGCCAGCGGCCTGGGGGGGACTCAGTTCTTC
v_gene: TRBV6-2/TRBV6-3; abundance: many; d_gene: TRBD2; j_gene: TRBJ2-5; CDR3aa: CASSSYMGLPEETQYF; CDR3nt: TGTGCCAGCAGTTCTTACATGGGACTACCCGAAGAGACCCAGTACTTC
v_gene: TRBV29-1; abundance: few; d_gene: -; j_gene: TRBJ2-5; CDR3aa: CSVEDDGLGTQYF; CDR3nt: TGCAGCGTTGAAGATGATGGGCTCGGGACCCAGTACTTC
v_gene: TRBV10-3; abundance: many; d_gene: -; j_gene: TRBJ2-7; CDR3aa: CATSPSYEQYF; CDR3nt: TGTGCCACCAGTCCATCCTACGAGCAGTACTTC
v_gene: TRBV4-1; abundance: few; d_gene: TRBD2; j_gene: TRBJ2-1; CDR3aa: CASSSGGGVTLTRNEQFF; CDR3nt: TGCGCCAGCAGCAGCGGCGGGGGGGTGACCCTTACGAGGAATGAGCAGTTCTTC
v_gene: TRBV18; abundance: many; d_gene: -; j_gene: TRBJ2-7; CDR3aa: CASSPMGPSEGEQYF; CDR3nt: TGTGCCAGCTCACCTATGGGTCCTTCCGAGGGGGAGCAGTACTTC
v_gene: TRBV28; abundance: many; d_gene: -; j_gene: TRBJ1-3; CDR3aa: CASSLSSPGFGNTIYF; CDR3nt: TGTGCCAGCAGTTTGTCTTCCCCAGGCTTTGGAAACACCATATATTTT
v_gene: TRBV14; abundance: many; d_gene: TRBD1; j_gene: TRBJ1-6; CDR3aa: CASSQTGFGYNSPLHF; CDR3nt: TGTGCCAGCAGCCAGACAGGGTTCGGCTATAATTCACCCCTCCACTTT
v_gene: TRBV28; abundance: many; d_gene: -; j_gene: TRBJ1-2; CDR3aa: CASSLQGRDYGYTF; CDR3nt: TGTGCCAGCAGTTTACAGGGGCGGGACTATGGCTACACCTTC
v_gene: TRBV4-2; abundance: many; d_gene: TRBD1; j_gene: TRBJ2-3; CDR3aa: CASSQVTGGLDTQYF; CDR3nt: TGTGCCAGCAGCCAAGTGACAGGGGGCTTAGATACGCAGTATTTT
v_gene: TRBV4-3; abundance: many; d_gene: -; j_gene: TRBJ2-5; CDR3aa: CASSQDIRQSRGRQETQYF; CDR3nt: TGCGCCAGCAGCCAAGATATAAGGCAGTCCAGGGGGAGGCAAGAGACCCAGTACTTC
v_gene: TRBV14; abundance: many; d_gene: -; j_gene: TRBJ1-2; CDR3aa: CASSQDVDGFGYTF; CDR3nt: TGTGCCAGCAGCCAAGATGTCGACGGGTTTGGCTACACCTTC
v_gene: TRBV6-5; abundance: many; d_gene: -; j_gene: TRBJ2-1; CDR3aa: CASSYSGLRNEQFF; CDR3nt: TGTGCCAGCAGTTACTCGGGACTTCGCAATGAGCAGTTCTTC
v_gene: TRBV20-1; abundance: many; d_gene: -; j_gene: TRBJ2-2; CDR3aa: CSARDPPTGTGELFF; CDR3nt: TGCAGTGCTAGAGACCCCCCGACGGGCACCGGGGAGCTGTTTTTT
v_gene: TRBV7-9; abundance: many; d_gene: TRBD1; j_gene: TRBJ1-1; CDR3aa: CASSSTGGQGFF; CDR3nt: TGTGCCAGCAGCTCCACAGGCGGACAGGGTTTCTTT
v_gene: TRBV7-7; abundance: -; d_gene: -; j_gene: TRBJ2-1; CDR3aa: CASSQELNLGSRESEQFF; CDR3nt: TGTGCCAGCAGCCAGGAGCTTAACTTAGGTAGTCGGGAGAGTGAGCAGTTCTTC
v_gene: TRBV13; abundance: many; d_gene: -; j_gene: TRBJ2-7; CDR3aa: CASSTSDSQQYF; CDR3nt: TGTGCCAGCAGCACCTCGGACAGTCAGCAGTACTTC
v_gene: TRBV5-6; abundance: many; d_gene: -; j_gene: TRBJ2-7; CDR3aa: CASSPVGGSSYEQYF; CDR3nt: TGTGCCAGCAGCCCCGTGGGGGGAAGCTCCTACGAGCAGTACTTC
v_gene: TRBV10-3; abundance: many; d_gene: TRBD2; j_gene: TRBJ2-3; CDR3aa: CATTSGGAADTQYF; CDR3nt: TGTGCCACCACTAGCGGGGGGGCCGCAGATACGCAGTATTTT
v_gene: TRBV11-2; abundance: -; d_gene: -; j_gene: TRBJ2-7; CDR3aa: CASSLQRQPIYEQYF; CDR3nt: TGTGCCAGCAGCTTACAGCGACAGCCAATATACGAGCAGTACTTC
v_gene: TRBV9; abundance: many; d_gene: -; j_gene: TRBJ2-1; CDR3aa: CASSVVPASNEQFF; CDR3nt: TGTGCCAGCAGCGTAGTTCCCGCCTCAAATGAGCAGTTCTTC
v_gene: TRBV7-9; abundance: -; d_gene: -; j_gene: TRBJ1-4; CDR3aa: CASSPANEKLFF; CDR3nt: TGTGCCAGCAGCCCCGCAAATGAAAAACTGTTTTTT
v_gene: TRBV20-1; abundance: many; d_gene: TRBD2; j_gene: TRBJ2-3; CDR3aa: CSARTTSGGPPDTQYF; CDR3nt: TGCAGTGCTAGAACTACTAGCGGGGGGCCGCCGGATACGCAGTATTTT
v_gene: TRBV12-3/TRBV12-4; abundance: many; d_gene: -; j_gene: TRBJ2-1; CDR3aa: CASSFDPEGSFGSYNEQFF; CDR3nt: TGTGCCAGCAGTTTTGACCCTGAGGGATCATTTGGCTCCTACAATGAGCAGTTCTTC
v_gene: TRBV5-4; abundance: many; d_gene: -; j_gene: TRBJ1-1; CDR3aa: CASRGGLNTEAFF; CDR3nt: TGTGCCAGCCGCGGGGGGCTGAACACTGAAGCTTTCTTT
v_gene: TRBV6-6; abundance: many; d_gene: -; j_gene: TRBJ1-5; CDR3aa: CASRLHTDSNQPQHF; CDR3nt: TGTGCCAGCAGATTGCACACGGATAGCAATCAGCCCCAGCATTTT
v_gene: TRBV11-2; abundance: many; d_gene: TRBD2; j_gene: TRBJ2-5; CDR3aa: CASSSSGGALQETQYF; CDR3nt: TGTGCCAGCAGCTCGAGCGGGGGGGCGCTACAAGAGACCCAGTACTTC
v_gene: TRBV27; abundance: few; d_gene: TRBD2; j_gene: TRBJ2-5; CDR3aa: CASSLRLAGGSQETQYF; CDR3nt: TGTGCCAGCAGTTTACGGCTAGCGGGGGGATCTCAAGAGACCCAGTACTTC
v_gene: TRBV24-1; abundance: many; d_gene: TRBD2; j_gene: TRBJ2-2; CDR3aa: CATSDLLAGDTGELFF; CDR3nt: TGTGCCACCAGTGATTTACTAGCGGGGGACACCGGGGAGCTGTTTTTT
v_gene: TRBV12-3/TRBV12-4; abundance: many; d_gene: -; j_gene: TRBJ2-5; CDR3aa: CASSQQSGYQETQYF; CDR3nt: TGTGCCAGCAGTCAACAGTCTGGGTACCAAGAGACCCAGTACTTC
v_gene: TRBV5-4; abundance: many; d_gene: TRBD2; j_gene: TRBJ2-3; CDR3aa: CASRGLGGGRTDTQYF; CDR3nt: TGTGCCAGCAGGGGACTCGGGGGGGGGCGCACAGATACGCAGTATTTT
v_gene: TRBV6-1; abundance: few; d_gene: TRBD1; j_gene: TRBJ2-3; CDR3aa: CASSQTGTGWTDTQYF; CDR3nt: TGTGCCAGCAGCCAAACCGGGACAGGGTGGACAGATACGCAGTATTTT